The 30 T cell receptor beta chains below were found in one sample sequenced in a study of T cell repertoires in cytomegalovirus infection. A single record per CDR3 protein comes from TCRdb applying MiXCR to the reads. The repertoire consists of roughly 860,000 distinct CDR3 sequences, with about 33% occurring once and the leading ten covering roughly an eighth. Their specific antigens are unknown. The sample was cultured CD8+ T cells from PBMCs, taken from culture after CMV antigen stimulation. The receptors come from a human donor in good health (CMV status not recorded). Some clones in this sample may be carry-over from other donors' samples.

This clonotype was observed a handful of times. This chain joins TRBV7-9 and TRBJ2-1, with TRBD1 matching 7 bases. Trimming at V came to 5 bases and at J to 8 bases, leaving 15 bases not matched to a gene. Germline CDR1 reads SEHNR; CDR2 reads FQNEAQ (reference sequence). CDR3 length: 16 residues. This CDR3 is CASSRTSGGPSYEQFF. In nucleotides, the CDR3 is TGTGCCAGCAGCCGAACTTCAGGGGGACCTAGCTATGAGCAGTTCTTC.

This clonotype was picked up many times. As the CDR3 is not closed by the conserved phenylalanine or tryptophan, this likely results from a read error. The DNA is omitted, as the CDR3 cannot be located on it reliably, and the CDR3 follows TCRdb's listing. The rearrangement joins TRBV7-9 to TRBJ2-1; the table's D call, TRBD1, was not checked against the DNA. Germline V gene lookup returns CDR1 SEHNR and CDR2 FQNEAQ (reference sequence). 12 amino acids form the CDR3, both terminal residues included. CDR3 sequence: CASSFLVGGFMI.

V is TRBV10-2 and J is TRBJ2-7, with D unresolved. Trimming removed 5 bases from V and 3 bases from J, with 20 bases in between. The CDR3 runs to 16 residues. Germline CDR1 and CDR2: WSHSY and SAAADI. The CDR3 DNA sequence: TGCGCCAGCAGTATGCACGGTCGGGCCTACAACTACGAGCAGTACTTC. Protein: CASSMHGRAYNYEQYF.

This clonotype was picked up a small number of times. The rearrangement uses TRBV6-2 or TRBV6-3 and TRBJ2-3; 12 nucleotides line up with TRBD2. Trimming at V came to 5 bases and at J to 2 bases, leaving 11 bases not matched to a gene. This CDR3 region has 18 residues. In germline, CDR1 is MNHEY, CDR2 SVGEGT. The CDR3 region has the DNA TGTGCCAGCAGTCCTTCCCTAGCGGGGGGGCCTAACACAGATACGCAGTATTTT. It translates to CASSPSLAGGPNTDTQYF.

Only a few counts were recorded for this clonotype. The chain uses TRBV12-3 or TRBV12-4 and TRBJ1-2, with TRBD1 as a possible D gene (6 bases). This CDR3 has 14 residues. Trimming pared 5 bases from V and 4 bases from J, leaving 14 bases between. This CDR3 reads CASSEAGQLYGYTF. The CDR3 DNA follows: TGTGCCAGCAGTGAGGCGGGACAACTCTATGGCTACACCTTC.

This clonotype was seen repeatedly, ten times or more. The chain is built from TRBV7-9 and TRBJ2-2; a possible D gene is TRBD2 (5 bases). CDR3 length equals 13 residues. Germline-derived CDR1 and CDR2 are SEHNR and FQNEAQ (reference sequence). V was cut by 3 bases and J by 6 bases, with 8 bases left in between. The CDR3 DNA is TGTGCCAGCAGCTTCCGGGATCCCGGGGAGCTGTTTTTT. This sequence encodes CASSFRDPGELFF.

This clonotype was counted between two and nine times. The chain links TRBV7-6 to TRBJ1-4; 11 bases line up with TRBD1. V was pared by 0 bases and J by 6 bases, with 3 bases of the junction left unmatched. This CDR3 has 16 residues. CDR1 and CDR2 from the germline V gene are SGHVS and FNYEAQ. This CDR3 reads CASSLARTGGDEKLFF. DNA for the CDR3: TGTGCCAGCAGCTTAGCCCGGACAGGGGGCGATGAAAAACTGTTTTTT.

The V and J genes are TRBV4-1 and TRBJ2-3, with TRBD2 identical over 10 bases. The germline CDR1 and CDR2 sequences are MGHRA and YSYEKL. V shed 4 bases, J shed 2 bases, and the junction held 6 bases outside the gene matches. The CDR3 has 16 amino acids. The chain's CDR3 is CASSPYSGGTTDTQYF. The CDR3 DNA is TGCGCCAGCAGCCCTTATAGCGGGGGGACCACAGATACGCAGTATTTT.

This clonotype came up many times. The chain links TRBV10-3 to TRBJ1-2, with 7 bases fitting TRBD1. There are 14 residues in the CDR3. CDR1 and CDR2 (germline): ENHRY, SYGVKD. Germline trimming cut 3 bases from V and 4 bases from J; bases unmatched to any gene: 5. CDR3 amino acids: CAISDPGTAYGYTF. The CDR3 DNA reads TGTGCCATCAGTGATCCCGGGACAGCCTATGGCTACACCTTC.

The genes are TRBV7-2 and TRBJ2-7, with D possibly TRBD2 on 7 matching bases. V dropped 5 bases and J dropped 6 bases, with 20 bases sitting between them. The CDR3 is made up of 15 amino acids. Germline V gene data show CDR1 as SGHTA and CDR2 as FQGNSA. The CDR3 is CASSASARGRAEQYF. For the CDR3, the DNA is TGTGCCAGCAGCGCCAGCGCGAGGGGGAGGGCCGAGCAGTACTTC.

This chain uses TRBV29-1 with TRBJ1-5; 7 bases line up with TRBD1. This CDR3 is 13 amino acids long. V was clipped by 4 bases and J by 6 bases; unmatched bases: 6. Germline CDR1 and CDR2: SQVTM and ANQGSEA. The CDR3 region is CSVGQGFGQPQHF. In DNA form, the CDR3 reads TGCAGCGTTGGACAGGGTTTCGGTCAGCCCCAGCATTTT.

This chain connects TRBV6-6 to TRBJ2-1; 7 bases match TRBD1. Germline-derived CDR1 and CDR2 are MNHNY and SVGAGI (reference sequence). The CDR3 loop spans 16 amino acids. With V trimmed by 0 bases and J by 4 bases, 6 bases remained unmatched. The CDR3 DNA follows: TGTGCCAGCAGTTACTCAGGGGGCGAACTATACAATGAGCAGTTCTTC. Protein: CASSYSGGELYNEQFF.

A few counts support this clonotype. The chain uses TRBV6-6 and TRBJ1-3; D is unclear. Trimming pared 3 bases from V and 0 bases from J, leaving 15 bases between. Germline CDR1 and CDR2: MNHNY and SVGAGI (reference sequence). The CDR3 consists of 17 residues. DNA for the CDR3: TGTGCCAGCAGTTATGAACGGACCTATTACTCTGGAAACACCATATATTTT. Translating gives CASSYERTYYSGNTIYF.

This clonotype was recorded a few times. Written as DNA, the CDR3 is TGTGCCAGCAGCTTGGACATGGGCTCCTACGAGCAGTACTTC. Encoded protein: CASSLDMGSYEQYF. The chain has TRBV5-6 and TRBJ2-7; no clear D gene. V was cut by 0 bases and J by 0 bases, with 7 bases left in between. There are 14 residues in the CDR3. Germline lookup yields CDR1 SGHDT and CDR2 YYEEEE.

J is TRBJ2-5 and V is TRBV2; possible D gene TRBD2, 5 bases. The CDR3 covers 14 residues. The V gene lost 3 bases and the J gene lost 3 bases, with 11 bases spanning the gap. Germline assignment: CDR1 SNHLY and CDR2 FYNNEI. CDR3 DNA: TGTGCCAGCAGTGAGGAGGCGGCAGAAGAGACCCAGTACTTC. Its translation: CASSEEAAEETQYF.

This clonotype is a singleton in its sample. The rearrangement uses TRBV27 and TRBJ1-2, with a possible D match to TRBD1 (5 bases). The CDR3 contains 16 residues. Trimming shortened V by 3 bases and J by 3 bases, and 17 bases separated the two germline ends. Per the germline V gene, CDR1 is MNHEY and CDR2 is SMNVEV (reference sequence). The CDR3 sequence: CASSFGLGPDYYGYTF. CDR3 nucleotide sequence: TGTGCCAGCAGTTTCGGACTGGGGCCAGACTACTATGGCTACACCTTC.

The rearrangement links TRBV27 to TRBJ1-3; D call uncertain. The CDR3 spans 13 residues. Deletions cut 7 bases from V and 0 bases from J, with 7 bases between. Germline V gene sequence: CDR1 MNHEY, CDR2 SMNVEV (reference sequence). The CDR3 spells CASTAGSGNTIYF. The CDR3 region has the DNA TGTGCCAGCACCGCAGGCTCTGGAAACACCATATATTTT.

This rearrangement joins TRBV12-3 or TRBV12-4 to TRBJ2-3; TRBD2 matches at 8 bases. The CDR3 contains 18 residues. The J segment lost 2 bases and the V segment lost 3 bases, leaving 13 bases of the junction unmatched. DNA of the CDR3: TGTGCCAGCAGTTTTTACCCTCTTAGCGGGATCCACACAGATACGCAGTATTTT. Its protein is CASSFYPLSGIHTDTQYF.

In its sample, this clonotype was seen a few times. This rearrangement joins TRBV18 to TRBJ2-1; no clear D gene. Germline V gives CDR1 KGHSH, CDR2 LQKENI. The CDR3 is 11 residues long. The V and J ends lost 2 bases and 15 bases respectively, with 11 bases between them. In DNA, the CDR3 is TGTGCCAGCTCACCATCCTTCCAGCGGTTCTTC. Protein: CASSPSFQRFF.

This clonotype was observed a handful of times. The chain is built from TRBV12-3 or TRBV12-4 and TRBJ1-2; D not certain. The CDR3 is made up of 14 amino acids. V lost 4 bases, J lost 4 bases, and 13 bases lay in between. CDR3 DNA sequence: TGTGCCAGCAGTTCGGGAGTGCGTGGCTATGGCTACACCTTC. Its translation: CASSSGVRGYGYTF.

The chain uses TRBV5-5 and TRBJ1-2, with D tentatively TRBD1 (6 bases). Germline V CDR1 and CDR2: SGHKS, YYEKEE (reference sequence). The CDR3 consists of 17 residues. V was pared by 4 bases and J by 1 base, with 20 bases between. The CDR3 region has the DNA TGTGCCAGCAGCCTCTGGCTCACAGGGTCGGGTAACTATGGCTACACCTTC. Its translation: CASSLWLTGSGNYGYTF.

This clonotype was detected ten times or more. This chain joins TRBV12-3 or TRBV12-4 and TRBJ2-1, with no clear D. CDR3 length equals 12 residues. Between the trimmed V and J ends, which lost 1 base and 8 bases, there was a span of 6 bases. The CDR3 DNA sequence: TGTGCCAGCAGTTTAGGCAGGTATGAGCAGTTCTTC. It is translated as CASSLGRYEQFF.

V and J are TRBV7-6 and TRBJ2-1, with 10 positions matching TRBD1. This CDR3 region has 15 residues. Trimming took 4 bases from V and 2 from J; bases not matched to a gene: 2. Germline lookup yields CDR1 SGHVS and CDR2 FNYEAQ. DNA of the CDR3: TGTGCCAGCAGCTGGACAGGGGGGGCCTACAATGAGCAGTTCTTC. Encoded protein: CASSWTGGAYNEQFF.

In this sample, this clonotype turned up a few times. This sequence joins TRBV27 and TRBJ1-5; D might be TRBD1 (6 bases). Germline assignment: CDR1 MNHEY and CDR2 SMNVEV (reference sequence). The V end lost 6 bases, the J end lost 5 bases, and 17 bases lay between the germline ends. CDR3 length: 15 amino acids. The CDR3, as DNA: TGTGCCAGCAGCCCCGCTCCGGGGGGCCATCAGCCCCAGCATTTT. Encoded protein: CASSPAPGGHQPQHF.

The CDR3 loop reads CSATSGTGFKVNTEAFF. The DNA of the CDR3 is TGCAGTGCTACCTCCGGGACAGGGTTTAAGGTGAACACTGAAGCTTTCTTT. The gene calls are TRBV20-1 and TRBJ1-1; 9 bases are a match to TRBD1. The germline CDR1 and CDR2 sequences are DFQATT and SNEGSKA (reference sequence). CDR3 length: 17 residues. V shed 4 bases, J shed 0 bases, and the junction held 12 bases outside the gene matches.

V is TRBV3-1 and J is TRBJ1-5; D not certain. Germline lookup yields CDR1 LGHDT and CDR2 YNNKEL (reference sequence). The CDR3 consists of 13 residues. Trimming removed 0 bases at V and 5 bases at J, with 5 bases between. For the CDR3, the DNA is TGTGCCAGCAGCCAAGACCCCGATCAGCCCCAGCATTTT. Its translation is CASSQDPDQPQHF.

There are a few counts of this clonotype. The J gene is TRBJ2-3, the V gene TRBV27; 7 bases align to TRBD2. The CDR3 loop spans 18 amino acids. V was pared by 1 base and J by 6 bases, with 16 bases of the junction left unmatched. Germline V gene data show CDR1 as MNHEY and CDR2 as SMNVEV (reference sequence). The CDR3 spells CASSLYPGGSGFRDTQYF. CDR3 bases: TGTGCCAGCAGTTTATACCCCGGGGGGAGCGGATTCAGGGATACGCAGTATTTT.

The chain recombines TRBV7-6 with TRBJ2-5, with no clear D. The CDR3 consists of 14 residues. Trimming shortened V by 7 bases and J by 5 bases, and 17 bases separated the two germline ends. Germline V gene lookup returns CDR1 SGHVS and CDR2 FNYEAQ. CDR3 in amino acids: CASTYKEGWETQYF. CDR3 bases: TGTGCCAGCACCTATAAGGAAGGGTGGGAGACCCAGTACTTC. The whole variable domain, remainder taken from reference TRBV7-6 and TRBJ2-5, is GAGVSQSPRYKVTKRGQDVALRCDPISGHVSLYWYRQALGQGPEFLTYFNYEAQQDKSGLPNDRFSAERPEGSISTLTIQRTEQRDSAMYRCASTYKEGWETQYFGPGTRLLVL.

The genes are TRBV7-6 and TRBJ2-7; D may correspond to TRBD1 or TRBD2 (6 bases each). Germline V gene sequence: CDR1 SGHVS, CDR2 FNYEAQ. V lost 5 bases to trimming and J lost 7 bases, with 27 bases between them. The CDR3 has 17 residues. The CDR3, as DNA: TGTGCCAGCAGCACAACCCCTTCCGGGACGGGGGCGTGGGAGCAGTACTTC. Its translation: CASSTTPSGTGAWEQYF. Full variable domain (outside the CDR3, taken from reference TRBV7-6 and TRBJ2-7): GAGVSQSPRYKVTKRGQDVALRCDPISGHVSLYWYRQALGQGPEFLTYFNYEAQQDKSGLPNDRFSAERPEGSISTLTIQRTEQRDSAMYRCASSTTPSGTGAWEQYFGPGTRLTVT.

There are a few counts of this clonotype. The chain has TRBV5-1 and TRBJ2-5; 11 nucleotides align to TRBD1. The CDR3 is 17 amino acids. Germline V gives CDR1 SGHRS, CDR2 YFSETQ. Trimming removed 0 bases from V and 3 bases from J; junction bases left unmatched: 7. CDR3 DNA: TGCGCCAGCAGCTTGGATGGGACAGGGGGAAATGAAGAGACCCAGTACTTC. Protein: CASSLDGTGGNEETQYF.